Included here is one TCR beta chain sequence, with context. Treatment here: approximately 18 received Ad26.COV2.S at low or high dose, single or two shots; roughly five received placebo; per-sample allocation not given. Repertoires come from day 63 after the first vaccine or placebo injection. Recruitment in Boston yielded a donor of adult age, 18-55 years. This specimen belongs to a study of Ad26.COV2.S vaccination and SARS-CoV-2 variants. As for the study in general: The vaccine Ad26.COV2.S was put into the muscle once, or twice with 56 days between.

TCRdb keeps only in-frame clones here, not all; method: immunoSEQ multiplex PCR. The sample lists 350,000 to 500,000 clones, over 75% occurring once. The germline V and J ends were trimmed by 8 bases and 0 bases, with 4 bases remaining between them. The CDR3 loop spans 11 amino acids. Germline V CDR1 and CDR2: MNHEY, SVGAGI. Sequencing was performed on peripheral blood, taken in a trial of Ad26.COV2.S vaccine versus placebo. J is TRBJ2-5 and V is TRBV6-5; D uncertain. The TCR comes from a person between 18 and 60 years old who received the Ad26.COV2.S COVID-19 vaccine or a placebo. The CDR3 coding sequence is TGTGCCAGCTTGGACCAAGAGACCCAGTACTTC. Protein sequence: CASLDQETQYF.